The 11 T cell receptor beta chains listed next were all sequenced from one sample in a study of blood T cell repertoires in COVID-19. Data came from immunoSEQ multiplex PCR; TCRdb stores just in-frame clones and leaves some out. The sample carries about 220,000 clones, over 75% recorded once. The sample was peripheral blood. The origin of the receptors is a woman between 65 and 79 years old with COVID-19, enrolled during active disease.

The chain is built from TRBV14 and TRBJ1-5; D not resolved. CDR1 and CDR2 from the germline V gene are SGHDN and FVKESK. V dropped 0 bases and J dropped 11 bases, with 11 bases sitting between them. The CDR3 contains 13 residues. The CDR3 region is CASSQDLGGTQHF. The CDR3 nucleotides read TGTGCCAGCAGCCAAGACCTGGGCGGGACCCAGCATTTT.

CDR3 in DNA: TGTGCCAGCAATTCGGACAGGCTAGCATACGAGCAGTACTTC. This codes for CASNSDRLAYEQYF. The chain combines TRBV3-1 (or the pseudogene TRBV3-2) with TRBJ2-7; 7 bases fit TRBD1. CDR1 and CDR2 from the germline V gene are LGHDT and YNNKEL (reference sequence). V lost 7 bases and J lost 4; bases outside the gene matches: 10. This CDR3 is built from 14 residues.

The chain joins TRBV7-3 to TRBJ1-2, with D perhaps TRBD1 (5 bases). Between the trimmed V and J ends, which lost 4 bases and 3 bases, there was a span of 9 bases. Germline CDR1 is SGHTA and CDR2 is FQGTGA. The CDR3 has 13 amino acids. CDR3 DNA: TGTGCCAGCAGCTCCGGGGGGGACTATGGCTACACCTTC. It is translated as CASSSGGDYGYTF.

The rearrangement uses TRBV4-3 and TRBJ1-5, with TRBD1 as a possible D gene (5 bases). The CDR3 is 15 residues long. Looked up from germline, CDR1 is LGHNA and CDR2 is YSLEER. Trimming removed 0 bases from V and 3 bases from J, with 9 bases in between. CDR3 sequence reads: CASSQDGALNQPQHF. CDR3 coding DNA: TGCGCCAGCAGCCAAGATGGGGCACTCAATCAGCCCCAGCATTTT.

J is TRBJ1-2 and V is TRBV19, with 9 positions matching TRBD1. This CDR3 is 15 amino acids long. In germline, CDR1 is LNHDA, CDR2 SQIVND (reference sequence). The J segment lost 4 bases and the V segment lost 7 bases, leaving 10 bases of the junction unmatched. CDR3 DNA sequence: TGTGCCAGTACTCCCCCGGGACAGGGTATCTATGGCTACACCTTC. Translating gives CASTPPGQGIYGYTF.

This clone was detected once. This sequence joins TRBV12-3 or TRBV12-4 and TRBJ1-2; no definite D call. V lost 6 bases, J lost 2 bases, and 10 bases lay in between. The CDR3 totals 13 residues. The CDR3 region is CASSPNPNYGYTF. Written as DNA, the CDR3 is TGTGCCAGCAGCCCTAATCCCAACTATGGCTACACCTTC.

The chain employs TRBV4-2 and TRBJ1-1, with 8 bases aligning to TRBD1. V lost 3 bases and J lost 5; bases outside the gene matches: 5. CDR1 and CDR2 (germline): LGHNA, YNFKEQ. The CDR3 is 14 residues long. The CDR3 DNA is TGTGCCAGCAGCCAGATGACAGGGGAAACTGAAGCTTTCTTT. It is translated as CASSQMTGETEAFF.

In its sample, this clone was seen a few times. The chain has TRBV4-1 and TRBJ1-1; the match to TRBD1 covers 7 bases. The CDR3 runs 19 residues. The ends lost 0 bases at V and 4 bases at J; junction bases unmatched: 17. Germline values: CDR1 MGHRA, CDR2 YSYEKL. The CDR3 reads CASSQDWTMTGSWATEAFF. For the CDR3, the DNA is TGCGCCAGCAGCCAAGACTGGACCATGACAGGGTCCTGGGCCACTGAAGCTTTCTTT.

This clone turned up a few times. The chain is built from TRBV6-6 and TRBJ1-2; unclear D gene. V lost 4 bases and J lost 4, with 10 bases in between. Germline CDR1 MNHNY, CDR2 SVGAGI (reference sequence). The CDR3 covers 13 residues. CDR3 sequence reads: CASSSLQSYGYTF. CDR3 DNA sequence: TGTGCCAGCAGTTCCCTTCAGTCCTATGGCTACACCTTC.

The genes are TRBV18 and TRBJ1-2, with TRBD1 matching 7 bases. The CDR3 is 14 amino acids. Germline values: CDR1 KGHSH, CDR2 LQKENI. Trimming cost V 2 bases and J 4 bases; bases outside gene matches: 4. CDR3 bases: TGTGCCAGCTCACCAGGGGACAGCGCCTATGGCTACACCTTC. Protein sequence: CASSPGDSAYGYTF. Variable domain in full (rest from reference TRBV18 and TRBJ1-2): NAGVMQNPRHLVRRRGQEARLRCSPMKGHSHVYWYRQLPEEGLKFMVYLQKENIIDESGMPKERFSAEFPKEGPSILRIQQVVRGDSAAYFCASSPGDSAYGYTFGSGTRLTVV.

The chain carries TRBV7-2 and TRBJ1-2; D uncertain. The germline V gene has CDR1 SGHTA and CDR2 FQGNSA. This CDR3 is 11 amino acids long. The germline V and J ends were trimmed by 5 bases and 7 bases, with 8 bases remaining between them. The DNA of the CDR3 is TGTGCCAGCAGCCAGGATGGTGGCTACACCTTC. This sequence encodes CASSQDGGYTF.